This T cell receptor (beta chain) was profiled in a study of CD8+CD57+ T cells in acquired aplastic anemia. Looking at the study overall: The DNA of sorted CD4+ and CD8+ cells averaged around 3 ug.

Previously, flow cytometry had revealed CD8+CD57+ cell expansion in the patients chosen for sequencing. Everyone among the patients had severe acquired aplastic anemia. This clonotype was observed many times. No antigen is known for it. TCR beta VDJ combinations and CDR3 sequences were profiled from genomic DNA. MiXCR was run by TCRdb on the reads, yielding one entry per CDR3 protein. This repertoire shows under 350,000 distinct CDR3 sequences, 45% to 65% found once; its top ten account for 1.3%. The CDR3 loop spans 16 amino acids. CDR1 is SGHRS and CDR2 is YFSETQ in the germline V gene. V was pared by 4 bases and J by 0 bases, with 14 bases between. General study points: A set of twenty-nine CD8+ CDR3 sequences was shared between patients and controls, and these sequences appeared highly expressed in patients. Controls and patients did not differ significantly in CD8+ Simpson's diversity.

Sequences were obtained from sorted CD4+, CD8+, or CD8+CD57+ T cells (not recorded which) from PBMCs. The chain employs TRBV5-1 and TRBJ1-3; a possible D gene is TRBD1 (6 bases). The sequence was obtained from a human donor with aplastic anemia. CDR3 protein: CASSPDSTNSGNTIYF. CDR3 sequence (DNA): TGCGCCAGCAGCCCGGACAGCACGAACTCTGGAAACACCATATATTTT.